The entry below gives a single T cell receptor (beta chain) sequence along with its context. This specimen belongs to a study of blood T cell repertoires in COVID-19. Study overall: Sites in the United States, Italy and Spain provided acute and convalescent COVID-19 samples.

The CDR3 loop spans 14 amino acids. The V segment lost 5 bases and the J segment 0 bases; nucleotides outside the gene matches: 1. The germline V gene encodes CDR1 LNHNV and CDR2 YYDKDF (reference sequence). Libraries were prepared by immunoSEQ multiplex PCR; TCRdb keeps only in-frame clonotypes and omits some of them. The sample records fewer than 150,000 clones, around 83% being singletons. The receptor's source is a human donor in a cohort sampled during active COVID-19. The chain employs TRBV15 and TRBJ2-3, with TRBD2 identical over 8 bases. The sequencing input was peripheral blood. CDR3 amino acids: CATSGGGSTDTQYF. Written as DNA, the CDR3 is TGTGCCACCAGCGGCGGGGGGAGCACAGATACGCAGTATTTT.